These T cell receptor beta chains were read from a single sample in a study of T cells expressing NK-cell markers. TCRdb reprocessed the 5' RACE reads and keeps a single row for each CDR3 protein, giving no DNA. Its clone listing holds hundreds of thousands of distinct CDR3 sequences. What was sequenced was blood T cells: a sorted CD56 or NKG2C T cell subset, CD4+ or CD8+ T cells, or bulk PBMC T cells (not recorded which). These receptors came from a man between 18 and 29 years old in good health. CDR3s include the opening cysteine and the closing phenylalanine or tryptophan.

cdr3_length: 11
v_call: TRBV6-5
j_call: TRBJ2-3
cdr3_aa: CASSSGPTQYF

cdr3_length: 15
v_call: TRBV7-9
j_call: TRBJ2-1
cdr3_aa: CASSRRGGQLNEQFF

cdr3_length: 15
v_call: TRBV12-3/TRBV12-4
j_call: TRBJ1-1
cdr3_aa: CASSKTVGVRTEAFF

cdr3_length: 13
v_call: TRBV29-1
j_call: TRBJ1-2
cdr3_aa: CSVRGGQGGGYTF

cdr3_length: 14
v_call: TRBV20-1
j_call: TRBJ2-1
cdr3_aa: CSALTSGSWDEQFF

cdr3_length: 13
v_call: TRBV30
j_call: TRBJ2-7
cdr3_aa: CAWSVSGAYEQYF

cdr3_length: 15
v_call: TRBV20-1
j_call: TRBJ2-3
cdr3_aa: CSARDGDMGTDTQYF

cdr3_length: 16
v_call: TRBV9
j_call: TRBJ2-4
cdr3_aa: CASSAGTTHAENIQYF

cdr3_length: 15
v_call: TRBV7-8
j_call: TRBJ2-3
cdr3_aa: CASSSTGTGTDTQYF

cdr3_length: 15
v_call: TRBV11-2
j_call: TRBJ2-2
cdr3_aa: CASRRPGRNTGELFF

cdr3_length: 16
v_call: TRBV4-3
j_call: TRBJ2-1
cdr3_aa: CASSSPSGRALDEQFF

cdr3_length: 16
v_call: TRBV5-1
j_call: TRBJ1-1
cdr3_aa: CASSLAYRGQNTEAFF

cdr3_length: 13
v_call: TRBV28
j_call: TRBJ1-3
cdr3_aa: CASRRGSGNTIYF

cdr3_length: 16
v_call: TRBV7-8
j_call: TRBJ2-2
cdr3_aa: CASSLLARANTGELFF

cdr3_length: 13
v_call: TRBV7-7
j_call: TRBJ2-3
cdr3_aa: CASTDRVTDTQYF

cdr3_length: 13
v_call: TRBV27
j_call: TRBJ2-1
cdr3_aa: CASSTSPANEQFF

cdr3_length: 14
v_call: TRBV7-2
j_call: TRBJ2-7
cdr3_aa: CASSLSSGRYEQYF

cdr3_length: 14
v_call: TRBV12-3/TRBV12-4
j_call: TRBJ2-5
cdr3_aa: CASSFLRGAESQYF

cdr3_length: 14
v_call: TRBV28
j_call: TRBJ2-7
cdr3_aa: CASRVRGPSYEQYF

cdr3_length: 14
v_call: TRBV12-3/TRBV12-4
j_call: TRBJ1-4
cdr3_aa: CASSLGQTNEKLFF

cdr3_length: 16
v_call: TRBV24-1
j_call: TRBJ2-5
cdr3_aa: CATSGLGLAAQETQYF

cdr3_length: 15
v_call: TRBV12-3/TRBV12-4
j_call: TRBJ2-7
cdr3_aa: CASSLGGGLTYEQYF

cdr3_length: 17
v_call: TRBV11-2
j_call: TRBJ1-2
cdr3_aa: CASSLSLGGRGDDGYTF

cdr3_length: 14
v_call: TRBV25-1
j_call: TRBJ2-7
cdr3_aa: CASSESGLPYEQYF

cdr3_length: 21
v_call: TRBV4-1
j_call: TRBJ2-1
cdr3_aa: CASSQGGEGMSSGITDNEQFF

cdr3_length: 17
v_call: TRBV27
j_call: TRBJ2-7
cdr3_aa: CASSFTGTSGSSYEQYF

cdr3_length: 16
v_call: TRBV27
j_call: TRBJ2-3
cdr3_aa: CASSLRLAGLTDTQYF

cdr3_length: 14
v_call: TRBV11-2
j_call: TRBJ2-7
cdr3_aa: CASRKGGPEYEQYF

cdr3_length: 16
v_call: TRBV18
j_call: TRBJ2-3
cdr3_aa: CASSPTTGYSTDTQYF

cdr3_length: 15
v_call: TRBV6-2/TRBV6-3
j_call: TRBJ2-3
cdr3_aa: CASSWPLRGADTQYF

cdr3_length: 15
v_call: TRBV6-2/TRBV6-3
j_call: TRBJ2-6
cdr3_aa: CASRRQLAGANVLTF

cdr3_length: 11
v_call: TRBV19
j_call: TRBJ2-1
cdr3_aa: CASSISEVQFF

cdr3_length: 14
v_call: TRBV5-6
j_call: TRBJ2-5
cdr3_aa: CASSFIAHRGTQYF

cdr3_length: 14
v_call: TRBV7-2
j_call: TRBJ2-4
cdr3_aa: CASSSRSGGDIQYF

cdr3_length: 16
v_call: TRBV5-1
j_call: TRBJ1-1
cdr3_aa: CASRQKPTGGNTEAFF

cdr3_length: 14
v_call: TRBV28
j_call: TRBJ2-1
cdr3_aa: CASSGDGSYNEQFF

cdr3_length: 15
v_call: TRBV15
j_call: TRBJ1-2
cdr3_aa: CATSRKGRTVYGYTF

cdr3_length: 15
v_call: TRBV3-1
j_call: TRBJ2-2
cdr3_aa: CASSPGTEITGELFF

cdr3_length: 13
v_call: TRBV27
j_call: TRBJ2-5
cdr3_aa: CASMVGTRGTQYF

cdr3_length: 15
v_call: TRBV28
j_call: TRBJ2-7
cdr3_aa: CASSTRTRSSYEQYF

cdr3_length: 17
v_call: TRBV20-1
j_call: TRBJ2-5
cdr3_aa: CSARIQTGFSWQETQYF

cdr3_length: 12
v_call: TRBV19
j_call: TRBJ2-7
cdr3_aa: CASSPDRVEQYF

cdr3_length: 12
v_call: TRBV28
j_call: TRBJ2-1
cdr3_aa: CASSSWWAEQFF

cdr3_length: 16
v_call: TRBV12-3/TRBV12-4
j_call: TRBJ2-1
cdr3_aa: CASFIVAGGLNNEQFF

cdr3_length: 15
v_call: TRBV20-1
j_call: TRBJ2-2
cdr3_aa: CSARDLPGNTGELFF

cdr3_length: 15
v_call: TRBV7-3
j_call: TRBJ2-1
cdr3_aa: CASSLITTGVGEQFF

cdr3_length: 13
v_call: TRBV10-3
j_call: TRBJ1-4
cdr3_aa: CAISDGDLRKLFF

cdr3_length: 15
v_call: TRBV29-1
j_call: TRBJ2-7
cdr3_aa: CSVEALAGENYEQYF

cdr3_length: 15
v_call: TRBV7-9
j_call: TRBJ2-3
cdr3_aa: CASSSHRTSTDTQYF

cdr3_length: 20
v_call: TRBV14
j_call: TRBJ2-3
cdr3_aa: CASSQDLYGLAGEEADTQYF

cdr3_length: 14
v_call: TRBV12-3/TRBV12-4
j_call: TRBJ2-7
cdr3_aa: CASATREASYEQYF

cdr3_length: 16
v_call: TRBV29-1
j_call: TRBJ2-3
cdr3_aa: CSVDRYRDISTDTQYF

cdr3_length: 13
v_call: TRBV20-1
j_call: TRBJ1-4
cdr3_aa: CSAPGRVGEKLFF

cdr3_length: 16
v_call: TRBV7-2
j_call: TRBJ2-3
cdr3_aa: CASSFSLAGAGDTQYF

cdr3_length: 15
v_call: TRBV10-3
j_call: TRBJ2-4
cdr3_aa: CAISTPEGAKNIQYF

cdr3_length: 16
v_call: TRBV5-1
j_call: TRBJ2-2
cdr3_aa: CASSLAGGASTGELFF

cdr3_length: 16
v_call: TRBV9
j_call: TRBJ1-1
cdr3_aa: CASSKDGGSANTEAFF

cdr3_length: 15
v_call: TRBV12-3/TRBV12-4
j_call: TRBJ2-5
cdr3_aa: CASSPTGGTVGTQYF

cdr3_length: 13
v_call: TRBV12-3/TRBV12-4
j_call: TRBJ2-1
cdr3_aa: CASSEVRGPEQFF